What follows is one T cell receptor (beta chain) and its context. This clonotype came up many times. What antigen it recognizes has not been identified. No much larger clone exists at a distance of one base, and base qualities are not known. This sample is part of a study of blood T cells in healthy people across ages (dated by TCRdb to between 2015 and 2016). As for the study more broadly: In model experiments, roughly one uniquely barcoded TCR beta cDNA molecule per two T cells was captured by template switching. To track age-related changes in TCR beta repertoire diversity, the study relied on deep sequencing normalized with unique cDNA molecular identifiers. The study analyzed two additional independent replicas of 1 million unique cDNA reads from the same blood draw for two donors, one aged 18 to 30 and one aged 80 or older. Donors were grouped into four age groups: young (average roughly 15 years), middle-aged (approximately 41), aged (around 66) and long-lived (approximately 82). What the study reported, not specific to this receptor: Estimates of total diversity from one million sequenced T cells were regarded as lower bounds and underestimates. Conclusive comparison of naive and antigen-experienced compartments was prevented by the profiling of bulk unsorted PBMCs. The long-lived group showed more naive CD4+ T cells, fewer expanded clones and increased TCR diversity than the aged group, suggesting age selection. Donor CMV infection status was unknown, potentially confounding age-related changes in expanded clonotypes. There was a strong correlation between observed TCR beta diversity and the percentage of naive T cells measured by flow cytometry. Observed TCR beta diversity per million T cells fell roughly linearly with age, and a significant reduction was already apparent by age about 43.

Library construction relied on 5' RACE. The sequencing machine was an Illumina HiSeq 2500. A second PCR of roughly 6 to 11 cycles was performed with a sample-barcoded 5' primer and a J-beta primer mix. Each TCR beta cDNA molecule received a unique molecular identifier from a template-switch 5' adaptor carrying 12 random nucleotides. Each sample yielded at least 2.5 million CDR3-containing paired-end reads. The Mint cDNA synthesis kit, primed by a TRBC-specific oligonucleotide, was used to synthesize first-strand cDNA from all RNA. Following uracil-DNA glycosylase treatment, all cDNA underwent a first 18-cycle PCR with the universal primers M1SS and BC2_uni_R. As for the authors' bioinformatics: For normalization, 1 million high-quality reads were randomly selected from each sample, with every read carrying a distinct molecular identifier. Reads sharing molecular identifiers were discarded rather than binned into consensus sequences. MiTCR, set to a Q25 quality threshold and the strictest error-elimination algorithm, was used for CDR3 identification, clonotype clustering and error correction. A nonparametric unseen species model using Euler transformation provided a lower-bound estimate of total TCR beta diversity. TCRdb reworked the public reads: Q25 trimming with fastp, MiXCR clone assembly, productive beta chains retained. When rows share a CDR3 protein, they turn into one entry using the most common DNA and genes. TCRdb, rather than the study authors, made the V and J calls. This sample comprises 1 million or so distinct CDR3 sequences, approximately 25% of them detected only once. The ten top clones hold approximately 0.75% of the sample.

CDR1 and CDR2 (DFQATT, SNEGSKA) derive from the germline V gene (reference sequence). V is clipped by 0 bases and J by 5 bases, and the sequence between their germline boundaries is 4 bases long. Counted from cysteine to phenylalanine, this CDR3 has 11 amino acids. CDR3 DNA is the only sequence kept; it has 33 bases, read in frame from the first base. The donors were 40 or so Caucasian individuals from Russia, aged roughly 6 to 100 years, who were systemically healthy. Ten milliliters of peripheral blood were drawn from each donor into EDTA-treated Vacutainer tubes. Ficoll-Paque density-gradient centrifugation was used to isolate PBMCs, with at least 6 million per sample. Total RNA was extracted from PBMCs with Trizol reagent, with at least 5 micrograms obtained per sample. The percentages of naive CD45RAhigh/CD27high T cells were determined by flow cytometry on a PBMC aliquot from every donor. These records were also assigned to another study, of T cells of mothers and their children. The second paper states: Nine systemically healthy Caucasian individuals served as donors, namely three mothers together with their six children. cDNA synthesis consumed the entire amount of extracted RNA, loaded at about 1.6 ug RNA in each 15 ul reaction. Sample barcodes and 2-4 random nucleotides were added via the M1S primer in the second PCR. More than 8 million TCR beta CDR3 reads were obtained from each mother, and approximately 3 million reads were obtained from each child. In both related and unrelated pairs, thymic selection shapes the output of TCR recombination in a similar way, with inherited differences having only a minor effect. Normalized repertoire overlap in related mother-child pairs was always slightly higher than in unrelated mother-child pairs, but the difference was never significant. No persistent microchimeric T cell clones were found, with a detection sensitivity of 80 to 100 clones per million clonotypes. To look for features that set related mother-child pairs apart from unrelated individuals, the researchers ran deep NGS to compare the TCR beta repertoires of mothers and children. Mothers averaged about 40 +/- 4 years of age and children averaged roughly 10 +/- 4 years. Libraries were sequenced on Illumina HiSeq 2000 with 100+100 nt paired-end reads after adapter ligation with NEBNext reagents. To prevent cross-contamination, the mother and child libraries were prepared a month apart and were sequenced in separate runs. Each donor had between about 450,000 and 2,100,000 distinct TCR beta clonotypes identified. Naive TCR beta clonotypes were estimated from low-frequency clonotypes matched to each donor's FACS-determined naive share, without sorting.

The sample comprised blood. The sequence was collected from a girl aged 2 to 10 in good health. The chain links TRBV20-1 with TRBJ2-5; the D gene remains uncertain. In nucleotide form, the sequence is TGCAGTGCTAGAGAGGGGGAGACCCAGTACTTC. Its protein product is CSAREGETQYF.